This T cell receptor (beta chain) emerged from a study of cytomegalovirus exposure and HLA in healthy donors. Whole-study results and caveats: First-cohort TCR clusters tended to co-occur in the 95 to 150 validation repertoires, a later analysis found. The authors listed 150 to 200 TCR beta chains as cytomegalovirus-associated.

The V gene lost 8 bases and the J gene lost 0 bases, with 11 bases spanning the gap. Germline lookup yields CDR1 MNHNS and CDR2 SASEGT. This CDR3 is 13 amino acids long. Measured with immunoSEQ multiplex PCR; TCRdb has only the in-frame clones, and not every one. The table lists 120,000 or so clones, under 90% of them singletons. Comments on this clone: Its antigen is not identified.

This receptor was taken from a woman aged 18-29 years in good health and CMV-seronegative. Input material: PBMCs. The chain recombines TRBV6-1 with TRBJ2-7, with D perhaps matching TRBD1 (5 bases). The CDR3 coding sequence is TGTGCCAGCCAGACAGAGGACTCCTACGAGCAGTACTTC. Translating it yields CASQTEDSYEQYF.